Listed here are 7 T cell receptor beta chains from one sample, sequenced in a study of blood T cells in healthy people across ages (dated by TCRdb to between 2014 and 2017). Libraries were built with 5' RACE. The sequencer listed for this sample is Illumina HiSeq 2500. A second PCR of roughly 7 to 12 cycles was performed with a sample-barcoded 5' primer and a J-beta primer mix. TCRdb reran the public reads through fastp at Q25 and MiXCR, keeping productive beta chains. Every entry covers one CDR3 protein and lists the most common genes and DNA from its rows. This sample comprises 1.5 million to 2 million distinct CDR3 sequences, roughly 30% of them detected only once. Jointly, the top ten make up about 10% of the sample. The sequenced sample consisted of blood. These receptors were taken from a woman aged 25 to 39 in good health.

This clonotype was detected many times. This chain uses TRBV29-1 with TRBJ2-3; D is undetermined. The CDR3 is made up of 13 amino acids. Trimming pared 4 bases from V and 2 bases from J, leaving 10 bases between. Germline V gives CDR1 SQVTM, CDR2 ANQGSEA. CDR3 in amino acids: CSVADPFTDTQYF. The CDR3 DNA reads TGCAGCGTTGCGGATCCCTTCACAGATACGCAGTATTTT.

The rearrangement joins TRBV5-1 to TRBJ2-4, with D perhaps assigned TRBD1 or TRBD2 (5 bases each). The germline V and J ends were trimmed by 2 bases and 13 bases, with 19 bases remaining between them. Per germline, CDR1 SGHRS and CDR2 YFSETQ. The CDR3 totals 14 residues. The CDR3 protein is CASSFQSGTMEQYF. The CDR3 DNA follows: TGCGCCAGCAGCTTCCAATCCGGGACGATGGAGCAGTACTTC.

The rearrangement uses TRBV7-6 and TRBJ2-4; 7 bases match TRBD1. This CDR3 region has 16 residues. Germline CDR1 and CDR2: SGHVS and FNYEAQ. The trim removed 5 bases at V and 2 bases at J, leaving 9 bases unmatched. The DNA for the CDR3 is TGTGCCAGCAGCCCCTATGAAGGGGGCTCCAAAAACATTCAGTACTTC. Encoded protein: CASSPYEGGSKNIQYF.

This chain links TRBV5-1 with TRBJ1-4, with TRBD1 identical over 11 bases. V was clipped by 4 bases and J by 7 bases; unmatched bases: 3. This CDR3 contains 14 residues. Per germline, CDR1 SGHRS and CDR2 YFSETQ. The CDR3 DNA is TGCGCCAGCAGCGTGGGACAGGGGGGTGAAAAACTGTTTTTT. As protein: CASSVGQGGEKLFF.

The V and J genes are TRBV6-5 and TRBJ1-1; D remains ambiguous. Per germline, CDR1 MNHEY and CDR2 SVGAGI. V lost 0 bases to trimming and J lost 1 base, with 9 bases between them. There are 15 residues in the CDR3. This chain's CDR3 is CASSYSVSGNTEAFF. As DNA, the CDR3 is TGTGCCAGCAGTTACTCCGTTAGCGGGAACACTGAAGCTTTCTTT.

The table lists this clonotype with many counts. J is TRBJ2-7 and V is TRBV20-1; 10 positions agree with TRBD1. Germline CDR1 and CDR2: DFQATT and SNEGSKA (reference sequence). The CDR3 length is 14 residues. Trimming took 0 bases from V and 4 from J; bases not matched to a gene: 3. In nucleotides, the CDR3 is TGCAGTGCTAGAGATGGGACAGGGGTGTACGAGCAGTACTTC. Protein sequence: CSARDGTGVYEQYF.

The V and J genes are TRBV4-1 and TRBJ2-1; 8 positions match TRBD1. Per the germline V gene, CDR1 is MGHRA and CDR2 is YSYEKL. V lost 3 bases, J lost 5 bases, and 6 bases stayed unmatched. CDR3 length: 15 residues. The CDR3 DNA reads as TGCGCCAGCAGCCAGTCGACAGGGGTTCACAATGAGCAGTTCTTC. Protein sequence: CASSQSTGVHNEQFF.